This record covers a single TCR beta chain. This entry belongs to a study of cytomegalovirus exposure and HLA in healthy donors. This CDR3 contains 12 residues. Germline assignment: CDR1 KGHSH and CDR2 LQKENI. Trimming left V 3 bases short and J 8 bases short, with 10 bases between. Both 60 Vbeta primers and 13 Jbeta primers went into the PCR. Sequencing was performed with immunoSEQ multiplex PCR; in TCRdb, only in-frame clones are kept and a portion is missing. The sample lists 110,000 to 150,000 clones; about three quarters were seen once. The chain combines TRBV18 with TRBJ1-2; a weak D match, TRBD1 (6 bases). Sample: PBMCs. The receptor comes from a female donor in good health and CMV-seronegative. The CDR3 is CASSPLGGGYTF. Here the CDR3 DNA reads TGTGCCAGCTCACCCCTTGGGGGCGGCTACACCTTC.